Listed below are T cell receptor beta chains from one sample, sequenced in a study of T cell responses to AZD1222 COVID-19 vaccine. The method was immunoSEQ multiplex PCR; TCRdb's version includes in-frame clones alone and lacks a portion of them. This sample has 150,000 to 200,000 clones; about 92% occur once, and the top ten carry roughly 1.4%. The sequencing used peripheral blood, collected 28 days after the second AZD1222 dose. The receptor set was obtained from an adult who received the AZD1222 COVID-19 vaccine. Both conserved end residues are part of each CDR3. The D gene is left open where the match is weak. The listing skips clone size in some rows; elsewhere it reads once, few, many or a size class.

>TRBD1|TRBV4-2|-|TRBJ2-1
CASSQDGHRGLVDEQFF
TGTGCCAGCAGCCAAGACGGGCACAGGGGGCTGGTAGATGAGCAGTTCTTC
>TRBD1|TRBV19|-|TRBJ1-1
CATWGTVATEAFF
TGTGCCACCTGGGGGACAGTGGCGACTGAAGCTTTCTTT
>-|TRBV7-9|-|TRBJ2-5
CASSPARGRMETQYF
TGTGCCAGCAGCCCAGCCAGGGGCCGGATGGAGACCCAGTACTTC
>-|TRBV14|-|TRBJ2-1
CASSHQGPSRAPENEQFF
TGTGCCAGCAGCCATCAGGGGCCTAGCCGAGCGCCCGAAAATGAGCAGTTCTTC
>-|TRBV9|once|TRBJ1-3
CASSVGLGGAGNTIYF
TGTGCCAGCAGCGTAGGACTTGGGGGTGCGGGAAACACCATATATTTT
>-|TRBV10-3|-|TRBJ2-7
CAISDQSSYEQYF
TGTGCCATCAGTGACCAGAGCTCCTACGAGCAGTACTTC
>TRBD1|TRBV30|-|TRBJ1-5
CAWGTGERQPQHF
TGTGCCTGGGGGACAGGGGAAAGGCAGCCCCAGCATTTT
>-|TRBV6-5|-|TRBJ1-3
CASSTTSGNTIYF
TGTGCCAGCAGCACAACTTCTGGAAACACCATATATTTT
>-|TRBV19|-|TRBJ1-1
CASNKLVGTGGGEAFF
TGTGCCAGTAACAAACTTGTGGGAACCGGGGGGGGTGAAGCTTTCTTT
>TRBD1|TRBV23-1|-|TRBJ2-5
CASSPGTDQQETQYF
TGCGCCAGCAGTCCAGGGACAGACCAACAAGAGACCCAGTACTTC
>TRBD1|TRBV30|-|TRBJ2-2
CAWIHRGANTGELFF
TGTGCCTGGATCCACAGGGGCGCGAACACCGGGGAGCTGTTTTTT
>-|TRBV4-1|-|TRBJ1-2
CASSQDEGTIYGYTF
TGCGCCAGCAGCCAAGATGAAGGGACGATCTATGGCTACACCTTC
>-|TRBV5-1|-|TRBJ1-2
CASSLAPDGGYTF
TGCGCCAGCAGCTTGGCCCCAGACGGAGGCTACACCTTC
>TRBD1|TRBV7-9|-|TRBJ1-2
CASSHTRIRQGWAYGYTF
TGTGCCAGCAGCCACACCCGGATTAGACAGGGCTGGGCCTATGGCTACACCTTC
>-|TRBV12-3/TRBV12-4|-|TRBJ2-1
CASSPTDNEQFF
TGTGCCAGCAGTCCGACAGACAATGAGCAGTTCTTC
>TRBD2|TRBV5-1|-|TRBJ2-2
CASSGLAGFSGELFF
TGCGCCAGTTCGGGACTAGCGGGATTCAGCGGGGAGCTGTTTTTT
>-|TRBV6-2/TRBV6-3|-|TRBJ2-7
CASSYTREVAYEQYF
TGTGCCAGCAGTTACACCCGCGAGGTCGCCTACGAGCAGTACTTC
>-|TRBV3-1/TRBV3-2|-|TRBJ2-7
CASSQAGQTSF
TGTGCCAGCAGCCAAGCTGGACAGACGAGCTTC
>-|TRBV21-1|once|TRBJ1-1
CASTQTSPGQVGEKTGCTEAFF
TGTGCCAGCACCCAGACGAGTCCGGGACAGGTGGGTGAAAAGACCGGGTGCACTGAAGCTTTCTTT
>-|TRBV30|-|TRBJ1-4
CAWNRAINEKLFF
TGTGCCTGGAACAGGGCGATAAATGAAAAACTGTTTTTT
>TRBD1|TRBV7-2|-|TRBJ2-1
CASSAQGAPKNEQFF
TGTGCCAGCAGCGCACAGGGGGCGCCGAAGAATGAGCAGTTCTTC
>-|TRBV2|-|TRBJ2-7
CASSPPGLTGYEQYF
TGTGCCAGCAGTCCTCCGGGACTGACAGGCTACGAGCAGTACTTC
>-|TRBV6-2/TRBV6-3|-|TRBJ2-7
CASSTADEQYF
TGTGCCAGCAGTACCGCTGACGAGCAGTACTTC
>-|TRBV30|-|TRBJ1-6
CAWSVDKGAPLHF
TGTGCCTGGAGTGTAGACAAGGGGGCACCCCTCCACTTT
>TRBD2|TRBV6-2/TRBV6-3|-|TRBJ2-3
CASSHPGGTSGKYF
TGTGCCAGCAGCCACCCGGGCGGGACTAGCGGGAAATATTTT
>-|TRBV4-1|-|TRBJ1-6
CASSRTTETANSPLHF
TGCGCCAGCAGCCGGACCACGGAGACTGCTAATTCACCCCTCCACTTT
>-|TRBV11-2|-|TRBJ2-2
CASSLDFGELFF
TGTGCCAGCAGCTTAGATTTCGGGGAGCTGTTTTTT
>-|TRBV3-1/TRBV3-2|-|TRBJ1-5
CASSQGGGQPQHF
TGTGCCAGCAGCCAAGGAGGCGGTCAGCCCCAGCATTTT
>TRBD2|TRBV20-1|-|TRBJ2-7
CSASLPPGLDFYEQYF
TGCAGTGCTAGTCTCCCTCCGGGACTAGATTTTTACGAGCAGTACTTC
>-|TRBV3-1/TRBV3-2|-|TRBJ1-1
CASSQTGWDTEAFF
TGTGCCAGCAGCCAGACAGGTTGGGACACTGAAGCTTTCTTT
>-|TRBV5-1|-|TRBJ1-2
CASSLGGAGGYTF
TGCGCCAGCAGCCTCGGGGGCGCGGGGGGCTACACCTTC
>TRBD1|TRBV5-4|-|TRBJ2-7
CASSRGTGGRSYEQYF
TGTGCCAGCAGCCGAGGGACAGGGGGCCGGTCCTACGAGCAGTACTTC
>TRBD1|TRBV7-9|-|TRBJ1-1
CASSSRALTGGNTEAFF
TGTGCCAGCAGCTCTCGAGCCCTGACAGGGGGCAACACTGAAGCTTTCTTT
>-|TRBV21-1|-|TRBJ2-7
CASSKNRLAPPYF
TGTGCCAGCAGCAAAAATAGACTAGCGCCTCCGTACTTC
>-|TRBV27|-|TRBJ1-3
CASSLSRQTSGNTIYF
TGTGCCAGCAGTTTGAGCAGGCAGACCTCTGGAAACACCATATATTTT
>-|TRBV3-1/TRBV3-2|-|TRBJ2-2
CASRILLAGTGELFF
TGTGCCAGCAGAATACTCCTTGCGGGGACCGGGGAGCTGTTTTTT
>-|TRBV6-4|-|TRBJ1-2
CASSDGGTRSGYTF
TGTGCCAGCAGTGACGGGGGAACACGTTCCGGCTACACCTTC
>TRBD2|TRBV7-2|-|TRBJ2-3
CASSLATAGGSTDTQYF
TGTGCCAGCAGCTTAGCTACGGCGGGGGGGAGCACAGATACGCAGTATTTT
>-|TRBV13|-|TRBJ1-2
CASSPVGIYGYTF
TGTGCCAGCAGCCCAGTAGGGATCTATGGCTACACCTTC
>-|TRBV2|-|TRBJ1-1
CASSGRKDTEAFF
TGTGCCAGCAGTGGGCGGAAAGACACTGAAGCTTTCTTT
>-|TRBV6-2/TRBV6-3|few|TRBJ1-5
CASSYSSEGNQPQHF
TGTGCCAGCAGTTACTCGAGTGAGGGCAATCAGCCCCAGCATTTT
>TRBD1|TRBV6-4|once|TRBJ1-5
CASSDSSRGQGRLPQHF
TGTGCCAGCAGTGACTCGAGTCGGGGACAGGGGCGGTTGCCCCAGCATTTT
>-|TRBV4-1|-|TRBJ2-7
CPPSRAWGDTYEQYF
TGCCCCCCCAGCCGGGCCTGGGGGGATACCTACGAGCAGTACTTC
>-|TRBV30|once|TRBJ1-1
CAWSVGRNTEAFF
TGTGCCTGGAGTGTGGGCAGGAACACTGAAGCTTTCTTT
>-|TRBV6-1|-|TRBJ1-1
CASSEEGMNTEAFF
TGTGCCAGCAGTGAGGAGGGAATGAACACTGAAGCTTTCTTT
>-|TRBV7-6|-|TRBJ2-4
CASSLDWRDLAKNIQYF
TGTGCCAGCAGCTTAGATTGGCGGGACCTAGCCAAAAACATTCAGTACTTC
>-|TRBV6-2/TRBV6-3|-|TRBJ2-5
CASNPLPSATSETQYF
TGTGCCAGCAACCCATTGCCTAGCGCAACCTCCGAGACCCAGTACTTC
>-|TRBV3-1/TRBV3-2|-|TRBJ2-7
CASSQEVGMSSYEQYF
TGTGCCAGCAGCCAAGAAGTGGGGATGAGCTCCTACGAGCAGTACTTC